This note documents a single TCR beta chain sequence. The sample originates from a study of blood T cell repertoires in COVID-19. Clones were sequenced by immunoSEQ multiplex PCR, and TCRdb holds only the in-frame ones, with some missing. The repertoire has 40,000 to 50,000 clones, about 90% of them found once; the top ten carry 6% to 6.5%. This receptor was obtained from a man in his sixties or seventies with active COVID-19. The sequencing input was peripheral blood.

CDR3: CAKQLSNYGYTF. CDR3 coding DNA: TGTGCCAAACAGCTTTCTAACTATGGCTACACCTTC. V is TRBV2 and J is TRBJ1-2; no reliable D call. This CDR3 has 12 amino acids. V was cut by 10 bases and J by 0 bases, with 9 bases left in between. The V gene's germline CDR1 is SNHLY and CDR2 FYNNEI.